What follows is one TCR beta chain and its context. V lost 0 bases to trimming and J lost 0 bases, with 12 bases between them. Germline V gene lookup returns CDR1 SGHKS and CDR2 YYEKEE (reference sequence). The CDR3 is 17 amino acids. The method was immunoSEQ multiplex PCR; TCRdb's version includes in-frame clones alone and lacks a portion of them. The sample lists about 450,000 clones; roughly three quarters were seen once. This sample was included in a study of shared clonotypes between healthy human individuals. The material sequenced was PBMCs. The chain employs TRBV5-5 and TRBJ1-4, with D unclear. This clonotype was obtained from a woman aged 40 to 55 in good health. Some clones in this sample may be carry-over from other donors' samples. The CDR3 region has the DNA TGTGCCAGCAGCTTGGCCCACCAGGCGACAACTAATGAAAAACTGTTTTTT. This gives the protein CASSLAHQATTNEKLFF.